The rows below give T cell receptor beta chains drawn from one sample of a study of a mutant IDH1 vaccine in newly diagnosed glioma. Data came from immunoSEQ multiplex PCR; TCRdb stores just in-frame clones and leaves some out. The table has tens of thousands of clones, roughly 92% seen once. The sequencing used PBMCs, collected from a glioma patient treated with radiotherapy, temozolomide or both. The receptors stem from a young man with glioma. Each CDR3 is given with its conserved first and last residue. The D gene is left open where the match is weak. Only some rows state a clone size, as once, few, many or a class for expanded clones.

clone size | J gene | D gene | V gene | CDR3 protein | CDR3 DNA
- | TRBJ1-4 | TRBD1 | TRBV4-1 | CASSQRSGTGAEKLFF | TGCGCCAGCAGCCAACGCTCCGGGACAGGGGCGGAAAAACTGTTTTTT
- | TRBJ2-7 | - | TRBV6-5 | CASSYNQGSEQYF | TGTGCCAGCAGTTATAACCAGGGGAGCGAGCAGTACTTC
- | TRBJ2-1 | TRBD1 | TRBV5-6 | CASSSGTGLVHEQFF | TGTGCCAGCAGCTCGGGGACAGGGTTAGTCCATGAGCAGTTCTTC
- | TRBJ2-7 | - | TRBV27 | CASSGRQIFPYEQYF | TGTGCCAGCAGTGGCCGACAGATTTTCCCCTACGAGCAGTACTTC
once | TRBJ1-1 | TRBD1 | TRBV7-8 | CASSSQGGPGTEAFF | TGTGCCAGCAGCTCCCAGGGGGGGCCTGGCACTGAAGCTTTCTTT
- | TRBJ2-7 | - | TRBV28 | CASSLVSAGLYEQYF | TGTGCCAGCAGTTTGGTTAGCGCAGGGCTCTACGAGCAGTACTTC
- | TRBJ2-1 | TRBD2 | TRBV7-7 | CASSSLAGAYNEQFF | TGTGCCAGCAGCTCACTAGCGGGAGCCTACAATGAGCAGTTCTTC
- | TRBJ2-7 | TRBD2 | TRBV28 | CASSLGTSGGIPYEQYF | TGTGCCAGCAGTTTGGGGACTAGCGGTGGGATTCCCTACGAGCAGTACTTC
once | TRBJ2-3 | TRBD1 | TRBV10-3 | CAISAAGQGETDTQYF | TGTGCCATCAGTGCCGCGGGACAGGGGGAGACAGATACGCAGTATTTT
- | TRBJ1-4 | - | TRBV9 | CASSPIGATNEKLFF | TGTGCCAGCAGCCCCATAGGCGCAACTAATGAAAAACTGTTTTTT
few | TRBJ1-5 | TRBD1 | TRBV18 | CASSGTAFSNQPQHF | TGTGCCAGCTCAGGGACAGCCTTTAGCAATCAGCCCCAGCATTTT
- | TRBJ2-1 | - | TRBV5-1 | CASSLAPRAGNNEQFF | TGCGCCAGCAGCTTGGCCCCGCGGGCGGGCAACAATGAGCAGTTCTTC
- | TRBJ2-5 | TRBD1 | TRBV6-5 | CASSLRQGEKTQYF | TGTGCCAGCAGTCTTCGACAGGGGGAGAAGACCCAGTACTTC
once | TRBJ2-7 | - | TRBV29-1 | CSVEGTGAQGHHYEQYF | TGCAGCGTTGAAGGAACGGGGGCACAGGGGCATCACTACGAGCAGTACTTC
- | TRBJ1-2 | TRBD1 | TRBV19 | CASSMTGNYGYTF | TGTGCCAGTAGTATGACAGGGAACTATGGCTACACCTTC
- | TRBJ1-5 | - | TRBV19 | CASSIMGGGNQPQHF | TGTGCCAGTAGTATAATGGGAGGTGGCAATCAGCCCCAGCATTTT
- | TRBJ1-1 | - | TRBV7-9 | CASSLDTEAFF | TGTGCCAGCAGCCTTGACACTGAAGCTTTCTTT
- | TRBJ1-2 | - | TRBV9 | CASSLDGGSGYGYTF | TGTGCCAGCAGCTTAGATGGAGGGTCTGGCTATGGCTACACCTTC
- | TRBJ2-7 | - | TRBV4-2 | CASRWAERYRLQDEQYF | TGTGCCAGCAGGTGGGCGGAGAGATATCGTCTACAGGACGAGCAGTACTTC
- | TRBJ2-3 | TRBD1 | TRBV4-1 | CASSQPYGQGAGDTQYF | TGCGCCAGCAGCCAACCCTACGGACAGGGGGCCGGAGATACGCAGTATTTT
- | TRBJ1-1 | TRBD1 | TRBV4-2 | CASSQASGGTEAFF | TGTGCCAGCAGCCAAGCTTCAGGGGGCACTGAAGCTTTCTTT
- | TRBJ2-1 | - | TRBV4-1 | CASSRNNEQFF | TGCGCCAGCAGCCGGAACAATGAGCAGTTCTTC
- | TRBJ2-7 | - | TRBV7-9 | CASSLAPWGAYEQYF | TGTGCCAGCAGCTTAGCCCCATGGGGGGCGTACGAGCAGTACTTC
- | TRBJ1-2 | - | TRBV18 | CASSPTRQYGYTF | TGTGCCAGCTCACCCACCCGACAGTATGGCTACACCTTC
- | TRBJ1-2 | TRBD1 | TRBV19 | CASSTSRQGGYGYTF | TGTGCCAGTAGTACGAGCCGACAGGGTGGCTATGGCTACACCTTC
- | TRBJ2-3 | - | TRBV6-5 | CASSLQGPDTQYF | TGTGCCAGCAGTCTCCAGGGGCCAGATACGCAGTATTTT
- | TRBJ1-1 | - | TRBV4-1 | CASSQVPVLGGTEAFF | TGCGCCAGCAGCCAAGTTCCCGTTTTGGGGGGCACTGAAGCTTTCTTT
once | TRBJ1-1 | - | TRBV5-1 | CASTRQVNGGTEAFF | TGCGCCAGCACCCGTCAGGTCAATGGAGGCACTGAAGCTTTCTTT
once | TRBJ1-4 | TRBD1 | TRBV18 | CASSPPGQGNEKLFF | TGTGCCAGCTCCCCACCGGGACAGGGAAATGAAAAACTGTTTTTT
- | TRBJ2-5 | - | TRBV30 | CAWSVAVRETQYF | TGTGCCTGGAGTGTAGCGGTCCGGGAGACCCAGTACTTC
- | TRBJ2-2 | - | TRBV5-4 | CASSLRGAAGELFF | TGTGCCAGCAGCTTGAGGGGGGCAGCCGGGGAGCTGTTTTTT
once | TRBJ1-2 | TRBD1 | TRBV5-1 | CASSSSTGPDGYTF | TGCGCCAGCAGCTCATCGACAGGGCCCGATGGCTACACCTTC
- | TRBJ1-2 | - | TRBV19 | CASSESGETYGYTF | TGTGCCAGTTCGGAATCAGGGGAGACCTATGGCTACACCTTC
- | TRBJ1-5 | - | TRBV29-1 | CSALLGVGNQPQHF | TGCAGCGCCCTCCTGGGGGTGGGCAATCAGCCCCAGCATTTT
- | TRBJ2-6 | TRBD1 | TRBV27 | CASSIRTGGTVRSGANVLTF | TGTGCCAGCAGCATACGGACAGGGGGCACCGTTCGATCTGGGGCCAACGTCCTGACTTTC
- | TRBJ2-5 | - | TRBV30 | CAWRIGLTTLETQYF | TGTGCCTGGAGAATTGGACTGACGACACTTGAGACCCAGTACTTC
- | TRBJ1-1 | - | TRBV5-1 | CASSLDTANTEAFF | TGCGCCAGCAGCTTGGATACGGCTAACACTGAAGCTTTCTTT
once | TRBJ2-3 | - | TRBV11-2 | CASSLESIDTQYF | TGTGCCAGCAGCTTAGAGAGTATAGATACGCAGTATTTT
- | TRBJ2-7 | TRBD2 | TRBV30 | CAWSGGGYEQYF | TGTGCCTGGTCGGGAGGAGGCTACGAGCAGTACTTC
- | TRBJ2-7 | TRBD1 | TRBV10-2 | CASGQGGAYEQYF | TGCGCCAGCGGACAGGGGGGGGCCTACGAGCAGTACTTC
- | TRBJ2-1 | - | TRBV7-2 | CATNSLGNEQFF | TGTGCCACCAACTCACTCGGGAATGAGCAGTTCTTC
- | TRBJ1-4 | - | TRBV5-1 | CASSLAVPGDEKLFF | TGCGCCAGCAGCTTGGCCGTGCCAGGGGACGAAAAACTGTTTTTT
- | TRBJ1-2 | - | TRBV5-1 | CASSLGRGLNYGYTF | TGCGCCAGCAGCTTGGGACGGGGATTGAACTATGGCTACACCTTC
once | TRBJ2-1 | - | TRBV5-4 | CASSPGEGRTYNEQFF | TGTGCCAGCAGCCCAGGCGAGGGACGGACCTACAATGAGCAGTTCTTC
once | TRBJ2-1 | TRBD2 | TRBV29-1 | CSPTPFSGRASSYNEQFF | TGCAGCCCTACTCCCTTTAGCGGGAGGGCGAGCTCCTACAATGAGCAGTTCTTC
- | TRBJ1-3 | - | TRBV5-6 | CASSLGASGNTIYF | TGTGCCAGCAGCTTGGGAGCCTCTGGAAACACCATATATTTT
once | TRBJ2-3 | TRBD2 | TRBV6-4 | CASSLGSGSGTDTQYF | TGTGCCAGCAGCCTGGGTAGCGGGAGTGGAACAGATACGCAGTATTTT
- | TRBJ1-2 | - | TRBV19 | CASSIVYRGANYGYTF | TGTGCCAGTAGTATAGTATACCGGGGGGCGAACTATGGCTACACCTTC
- | TRBJ2-5 | - | TRBV6-1 | CASSRGLKETQYF | TGTGCCAGCAGTAGGGGTTTGAAGGAGACCCAGTACTTC
- | TRBJ2-5 | TRBD1 | TRBV7-9 | CASSLRGQGFMETQYF | TGTGCCAGCAGCTTAAGGGGACAGGGGTTTATGGAGACCCAGTACTTC
- | TRBJ2-7 | - | TRBV11-2 | CASSLDRYSSYEQYF | TGTGCCAGCAGCTTAGACCGTTACTCCTCCTACGAGCAGTACTTC
- | TRBJ2-3 | - | TRBV9 | CASSVAYTDTQYF | TGTGCCAGCAGCGTAGCTTATACAGATACGCAGTATTTT